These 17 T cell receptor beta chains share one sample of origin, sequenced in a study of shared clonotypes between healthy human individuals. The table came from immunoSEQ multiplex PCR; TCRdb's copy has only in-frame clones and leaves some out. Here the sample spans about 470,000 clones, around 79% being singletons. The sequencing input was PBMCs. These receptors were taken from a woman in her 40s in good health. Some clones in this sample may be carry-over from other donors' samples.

CDR3 residues: CASSVAGSETQYF. CDR3 bases: TGTGCCAGCAGCGTAGCCGGGAGCGAGACCCAGTACTTC. This rearrangement joins TRBV9 to TRBJ2-5; D perhaps matches TRBD2 (6 bases). The V end was cut by 0 bases, the J end by 5 bases, with 8 bases between. Germline lookup yields CDR1 SGDLS and CDR2 YYNGEE. CDR3 length equals 13 residues.

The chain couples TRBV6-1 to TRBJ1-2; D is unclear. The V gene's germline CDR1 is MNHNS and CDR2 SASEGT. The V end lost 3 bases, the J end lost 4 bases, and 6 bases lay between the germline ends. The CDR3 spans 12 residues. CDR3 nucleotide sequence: TGTGCCAGCAGTGAGACGGCCTATGGCTACACCTTC. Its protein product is CASSETAYGYTF.

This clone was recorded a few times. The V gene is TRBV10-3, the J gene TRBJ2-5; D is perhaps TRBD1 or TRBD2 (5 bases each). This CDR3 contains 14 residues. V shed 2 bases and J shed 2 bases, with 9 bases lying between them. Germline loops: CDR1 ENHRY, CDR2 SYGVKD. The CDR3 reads CAISERGAQETQYF. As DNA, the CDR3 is TGTGCCATCAGTGAGAGAGGGGCTCAAGAGACCCAGTACTTC.

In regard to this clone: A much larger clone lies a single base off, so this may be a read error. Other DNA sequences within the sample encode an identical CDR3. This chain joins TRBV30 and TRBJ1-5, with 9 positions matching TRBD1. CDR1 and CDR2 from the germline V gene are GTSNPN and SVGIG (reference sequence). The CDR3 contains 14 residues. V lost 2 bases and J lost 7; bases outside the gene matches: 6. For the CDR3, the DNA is TGTGCCTGGAGTCTGGGACAGGGAGGCCAGCCCCAGCATTTT. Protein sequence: CAWSLGQGGQPQHF.

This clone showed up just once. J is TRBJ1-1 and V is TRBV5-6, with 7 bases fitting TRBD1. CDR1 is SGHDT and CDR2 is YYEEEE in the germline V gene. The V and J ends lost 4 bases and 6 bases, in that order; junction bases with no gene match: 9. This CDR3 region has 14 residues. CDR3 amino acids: CASSRGQPVAEAFF. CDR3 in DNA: TGTGCCAGCAGCAGGGGACAGCCAGTTGCTGAAGCTTTCTTT.

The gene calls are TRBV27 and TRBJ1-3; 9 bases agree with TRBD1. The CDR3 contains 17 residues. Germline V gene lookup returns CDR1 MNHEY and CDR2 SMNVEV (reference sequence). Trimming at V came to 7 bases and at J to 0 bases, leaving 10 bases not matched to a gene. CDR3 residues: CASKDRGFHSSGNTIYF. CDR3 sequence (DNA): TGTGCCAGCAAGGACAGGGGCTTCCACAGCTCTGGAAACACCATATATTTT.

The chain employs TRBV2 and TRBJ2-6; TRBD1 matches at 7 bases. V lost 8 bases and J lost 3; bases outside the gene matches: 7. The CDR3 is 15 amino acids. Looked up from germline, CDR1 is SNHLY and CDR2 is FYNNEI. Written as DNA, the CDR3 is TGTGCCAGCGAGGCAGGGGGTTATGGGGCCAACGTCCTGACTTTC. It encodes CASEAGGYGANVLTF.

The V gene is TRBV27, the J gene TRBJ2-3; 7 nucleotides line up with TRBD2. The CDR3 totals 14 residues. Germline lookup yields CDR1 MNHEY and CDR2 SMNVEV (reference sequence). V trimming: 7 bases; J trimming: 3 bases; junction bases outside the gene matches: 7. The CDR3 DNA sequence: TGTGCCAGCAAGTGGGTAGCGGGTACAGATACGCAGTATTTT. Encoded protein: CASKWVAGTDTQYF.

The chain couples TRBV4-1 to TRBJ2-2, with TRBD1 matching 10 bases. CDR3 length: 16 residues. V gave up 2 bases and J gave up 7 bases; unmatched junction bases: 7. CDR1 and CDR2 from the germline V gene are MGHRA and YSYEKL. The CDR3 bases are TGCGCCAGCAGCCAACTGGACAGGGGGGGTGGCGGGGAGCTGTTTTTT. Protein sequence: CASSQLDRGGGGELFF.

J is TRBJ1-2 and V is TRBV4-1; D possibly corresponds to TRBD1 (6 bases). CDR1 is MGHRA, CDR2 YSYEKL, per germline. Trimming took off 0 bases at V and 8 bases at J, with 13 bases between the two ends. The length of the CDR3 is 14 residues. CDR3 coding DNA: TGCGCCAGCAGCCAAGATTTGCTCAGGGGAGGCTACACCTTC. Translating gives CASSQDLLRGGYTF.

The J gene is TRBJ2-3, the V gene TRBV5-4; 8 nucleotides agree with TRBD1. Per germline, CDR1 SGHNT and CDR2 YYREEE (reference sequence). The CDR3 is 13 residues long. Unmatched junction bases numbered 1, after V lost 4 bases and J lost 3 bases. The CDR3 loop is CASSRQGTDTQYF. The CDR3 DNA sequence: TGTGCCAGCAGCCGACAGGGGACAGATACGCAGTATTTT.

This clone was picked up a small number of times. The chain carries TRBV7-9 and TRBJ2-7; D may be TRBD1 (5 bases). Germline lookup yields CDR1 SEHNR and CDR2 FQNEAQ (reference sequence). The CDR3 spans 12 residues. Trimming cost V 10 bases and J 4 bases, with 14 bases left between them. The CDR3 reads CATRGQSYEQYF. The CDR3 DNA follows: TGTGCCACAAGGGGCCAAAGTTACGAGCAGTACTTC. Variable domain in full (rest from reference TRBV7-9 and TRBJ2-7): DTGVSQNPRHKITKRGQNVTFRCDPISEHNRLYWYRQTLGQGPEFLTYFQNEAQLEKSRLLSDRFSAERPKGSFSTLEIQRTEQGDSAMYLCATRGQSYEQYFGPGTRLTVT.

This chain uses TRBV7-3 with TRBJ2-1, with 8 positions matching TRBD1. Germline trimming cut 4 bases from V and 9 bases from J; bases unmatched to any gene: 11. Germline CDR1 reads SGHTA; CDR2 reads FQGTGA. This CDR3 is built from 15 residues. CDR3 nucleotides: TGTGCCAGCAGCTCTGGACAGGGTGGTGGGGCTGAGCAGTTCTTC. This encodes CASSSGQGGGAEQFF.

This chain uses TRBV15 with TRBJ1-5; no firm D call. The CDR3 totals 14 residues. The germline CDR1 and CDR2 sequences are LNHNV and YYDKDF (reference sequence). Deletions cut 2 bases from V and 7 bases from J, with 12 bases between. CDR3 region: CATSRQPRRQPQHF. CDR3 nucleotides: TGTGCCACCAGCAGACAGCCACGGCGACAGCCCCAGCATTTT. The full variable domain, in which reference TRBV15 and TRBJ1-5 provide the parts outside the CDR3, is DAMVIQNPRYQVTQFGKPVTLSCSQTLNHNVMYWYQQKSSQAPKLLFHYYDKDFNNEADTPDNFQSRRPNTSFCFLDIRSPGLGDTAMYLCATSRQPRRQPQHFGDGTRLSIL.

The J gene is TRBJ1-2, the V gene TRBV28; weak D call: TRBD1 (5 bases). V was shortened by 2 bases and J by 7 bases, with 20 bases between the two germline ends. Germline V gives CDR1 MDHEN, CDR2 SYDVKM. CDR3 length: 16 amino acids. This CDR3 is CASSLGGDGSIGGYTF. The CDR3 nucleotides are TGTGCCAGCAGTTTAGGGGGGGACGGGAGTATAGGTGGCTACACCTTC.

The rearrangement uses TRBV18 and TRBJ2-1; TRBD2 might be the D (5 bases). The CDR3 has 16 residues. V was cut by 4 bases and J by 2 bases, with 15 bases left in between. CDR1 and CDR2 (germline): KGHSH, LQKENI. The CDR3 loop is CASSLWSGSTYNEQFF. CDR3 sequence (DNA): TGTGCCAGCTCACTGTGGAGCGGCAGTACCTACAATGAGCAGTTCTTC.

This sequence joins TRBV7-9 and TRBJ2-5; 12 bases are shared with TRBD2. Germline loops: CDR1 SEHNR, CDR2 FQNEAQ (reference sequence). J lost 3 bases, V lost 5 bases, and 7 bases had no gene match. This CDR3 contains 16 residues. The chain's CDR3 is CASSRGLAGREETQYF. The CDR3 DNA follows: TGTGCCAGCAGCCGTGGACTAGCGGGAAGGGAAGAGACCCAGTACTTC.